Each of the 30 T cell receptor beta chains below was sequenced from the same sample in a study of technical replicates of blood from several donors. This table comes from immunoSEQ multiplex PCR, and its TCRdb copy is limited to in-frame clones, with some not included. The table shows approximately 100,000 clones, with under 96% occurring only once. The sequencing sample was made of T cells isolated from PBMCs. The receptors were sampled from a human donor in good health.

This clone was seen only once. This chain joins TRBV27 and TRBJ2-1, with D perhaps TRBD1 (5 bases). The germline V gene encodes CDR1 MNHEY and CDR2 SMNVEV (reference sequence). The CDR3 is made up of 14 amino acids. Trimming shortened V by 6 bases and J by 5 bases, and 14 bases separated the two germline ends. The CDR3 spells CASSLGLVHNEQFF. The CDR3 DNA reads as TGTGCCAGCAGCCTGGGGCTAGTCCACAATGAGCAGTTCTTC.

This clone was counted a single time. The chain carries TRBV28 and TRBJ1-2; 9 bases align to TRBD1. The ends lost 6 bases at V and 2 bases at J; junction bases unmatched: 7. The length of the CDR3 is 15 residues. Germline V CDR1 and CDR2: MDHEN, SYDVKM. The CDR3 reads CASRQPGQGNYGYTF. CDR3 nucleotide sequence: TGTGCCAGCAGACAACCGGGACAGGGAAACTATGGCTACACCTTC.

V usage is TRBV20-1 and J usage is TRBJ2-7; a possible D gene is TRBD1 (6 bases). V lost 8 bases and J lost 6, with 14 bases in between. The germline gives CDR1 DFQATT, CDR2 SNEGSKA (reference sequence). CDR3 length equals 11 residues. CDR3 amino acids: CSTQGYSEQYF. The CDR3 DNA reads TGCAGTACCCAGGGGTATTCCGAGCAGTACTTC.

The chain uses TRBV7-6 and TRBJ2-5; 7 bases match TRBD1. This CDR3 contains 14 residues. V was clipped by 3 bases and J by 4 bases; unmatched bases: 5. Germline V lookup: CDR1 SGHVS, CDR2 FNYEAQ. The CDR3 DNA follows: TGTGCCAGCAGCTTCCAGGGGGTGAGAGAGACCCAGTACTTC. Encoded protein: CASSFQGVRETQYF.

CDR3 nucleotide sequence: TGTGCCATCAGCCACACAGGGAACGGCTACGAGCAGTACTTC. Translated: CAISHTGNGYEQYF. The chain joins TRBV10-3 to TRBJ2-7, with D tentatively TRBD1 (6 bases). The V gene lost 6 bases and the J gene lost 3 bases, with 15 bases spanning the gap. CDR3 length: 14 amino acids. Germline CDR1 ENHRY, CDR2 SYGVKD.

In the case of this clone: Within the sample, other DNA sequences also encode this same CDR3. The rearrangement links TRBV5-1 to TRBJ1-1; D ambiguous. Germline values: CDR1 SGHRS, CDR2 YFSETQ. Trimming shortened V by 4 bases and J by 0 bases, and 16 bases separated the two germline ends. The CDR3 covers 16 residues. The CDR3 region has the DNA TGCGCCAGCAGCCCTGGATGGGGAGACATGAACACTGAAGCTTTCTTT. Its translation: CASSPGWGDMNTEAFF.

The rearrangement joins TRBV4-1 to TRBJ1-1; 11 bases are a match to TRBD1. Germline-derived CDR1 and CDR2 are MGHRA and YSYEKL. CDR3 length equals 14 residues. With V trimmed by 4 bases and J by 7 bases, 5 bases remained unmatched. The CDR3 protein is CASSLGTGGNEAFF. The CDR3 nucleotides read TGCGCCAGCAGCCTAGGGACAGGGGGGAATGAAGCTTTCTTT.

The genes are TRBV6-5 and TRBJ2-5; D is possibly TRBD2 (6 bases). CDR3 length equals 14 residues. The V and J ends lost 6 bases and 2 bases respectively, with 13 bases between them. Looked up from germline, CDR1 is MNHEY and CDR2 is SVGAGI. The CDR3 coding sequence is TGTGCCAGCAGCGCCGGGACTCAGCAAGAGACCCAGTACTTC. Translated: CASSAGTQQETQYF.

The CDR3 loop is CASSPPGWREAYEQYF. The CDR3 nucleotides are TGTGCCAGCTCACCACCGGGATGGCGGGAGGCCTACGAGCAGTACTTC. The chain joins TRBV18 to TRBJ2-7; 8 bases line up with TRBD2. V trimming: 0 bases; J trimming: 2 bases; junction bases outside the gene matches: 6. Germline V gene sequence: CDR1 KGHSH, CDR2 LQKENI. The CDR3 is 16 amino acids.

This clone has just a few counts. This rearrangement joins TRBV29-1 to TRBJ1-1; D is possibly TRBD1 (6 bases). This CDR3 has 14 amino acids. The V gene's germline CDR1 is SQVTM and CDR2 ANQGSEA. Between the trimmed V and J ends, which lost 3 bases and 4 bases, there was a span of 15 bases. The CDR3: CSVDLGARGTEAFF. The CDR3 DNA follows: TGCAGCGTTGATCTGGGGGCTAGGGGCACTGAAGCTTTCTTT.

The chain is built from TRBV4-1 and TRBJ1-1; D might be TRBD1 (5 bases). The CDR3 length is 16 residues. CDR1 is MGHRA and CDR2 is YSYEKL in the germline V gene. With 0 bases removed from V and 3 bases from J, the gap between germline ends came to 14 bases. The CDR3 DNA sequence: TGCGCCAGCAGCCAAGAACGGGGGGGGTACGACACTGAAGCTTTCTTT. Translated: CASSQERGGYDTEAFF.

About this clone: The same CDR3 also results from other DNA sequences found in this sample. The J gene is TRBJ2-7, the V gene TRBV19; tentative D call: TRBD1 (5 bases). Germline V gives CDR1 LNHDA, CDR2 SQIVND (reference sequence). The ends were cut back, 2 bases at V and 1 base at J, with 9 bases in the middle. The CDR3 is 14 residues long. This CDR3 is CASSISTGSYEQYF. CDR3 DNA sequence: TGTGCCAGTAGTATAAGTACAGGTTCCTACGAGCAGTACTTC.

This clone was observed a handful of times. The chain links TRBV4-1 to TRBJ1-6, with D perhaps TRBD1 (5 bases). Germline assignment: CDR1 MGHRA and CDR2 YSYEKL. The V and J ends lost 2 bases and 9 bases respectively, with 14 bases between them. The CDR3 length is 15 residues. The CDR3 DNA sequence: TGCGCCAGCAGCCAACCGGGGGACGATAGTTCACCCCTCCACTTT. This encodes CASSQPGDDSSPLHF.

The chain employs TRBV4-1 and TRBJ2-7; D unresolved. Germline-derived CDR1 and CDR2 are MGHRA and YSYEKL. V was clipped by 1 base and J by 0 bases, with 10 bases between them. This CDR3 is built from 15 residues. The CDR3 reads CASSQVVTSSYEQYF. CDR3 coding DNA: TGCGCCAGCAGCCAAGTGGTAACGAGCTCCTACGAGCAGTACTTC.

The chain recombines TRBV9 with TRBJ2-1; 10 positions agree with TRBD2. The germline V gene has CDR1 SGDLS and CDR2 YYNGEE. The V segment lost 3 bases and the J segment 6 bases; nucleotides outside the gene matches: 6. This CDR3 contains 15 residues. CDR3 region: CASSDSGGHPNEQFF. The CDR3, as DNA: TGTGCCAGCAGCGATAGCGGGGGGCACCCCAATGAGCAGTTCTTC.

This CDR3 reads CASISTGLFEKLFF. CDR3 DNA: TGTGCCAGCATTTCGACAGGGCTTTTTGAAAAACTGTTTTTT. The V gene is TRBV25-1, the J gene TRBJ1-4, with 7 bases identical to TRBD1. CDR3 length: 14 residues. V lost 7 bases and J lost 7; bases outside the gene matches: 9. Germline CDR1 reads MGHDK; CDR2 reads SYGVNS.

The chain has TRBV29-1 and TRBJ2-1; 12 positions match TRBD2. V shed 6 bases, J shed 8 bases, and the junction held 11 bases outside the gene matches. The length of the CDR3 is 15 residues. Germline assignment: CDR1 SQVTM and CDR2 ANQGSEA. In nucleotides, the CDR3 is TGCAGCGTGGCGGGCTCGGCTAGCGGGAGGGATGAGCAGTTCTTC. It specifies CSVAGSASGRDEQFF.

The chain has TRBV25-1 and TRBJ1-2, with D perhaps TRBD1 (6 bases). The V end was cut by 5 bases, the J end by 6 bases, with 13 bases between. CDR3 size: 13 residues. Germline V gives CDR1 MGHDK, CDR2 SYGVNS. CDR3 region: CASSPMGAHGYTF. Written as DNA, the CDR3 is TGTGCCAGCAGTCCGATGGGGGCCCATGGCTACACCTTC.

The gene calls are TRBV6-5 and TRBJ2-7; D uncertain. V was clipped by 8 bases and J by 2 bases, with 16 bases between them. The germline V gene has CDR1 MNHEY and CDR2 SVGAGI. The CDR3 runs to 14 residues. For the CDR3, the DNA is TGTGCCAGCGCATGGGCAGTCCGTCCCTACGAGCAGTACTTC. It encodes CASAWAVRPYEQYF.

The chain employs TRBV14 and TRBJ1-2; possibly TRBD1 for D (6 bases). CDR3 length: 14 amino acids. With 2 bases removed from V and 4 bases from J, the gap between germline ends came to 11 bases. The germline CDR1 and CDR2 sequences are SGHDN and FVKESK. The CDR3 region is CASSQHKQGYGYTF. The CDR3 DNA sequence: TGTGCCAGCAGCCAACATAAACAGGGCTATGGCTACACCTTC. Complete variable domain (other parts from reference TRBV14 and TRBJ1-2): EAGVTQFPSHSVIEKGQTVTLRCDPISGHDNLYWYRRVMGKEIKFLLHFVKESKQDESGMPNNRFLAERTGGTYSTLKVQPAELEDSGVYFCASSQHKQGYGYTFGSGTRLTVV.

The chain joins TRBV29-1 to TRBJ1-5; D might be TRBD1 (6 bases). The V end lost 6 bases, the J end lost 4 bases, and 16 bases lay between the germline ends. The CDR3 length is 14 residues. Germline-derived CDR1 and CDR2 are SQVTM and ANQGSEA. CDR3 sequence: CSVLPGGGNQPQHF. CDR3 coding DNA: TGCAGCGTCCTACCGGGGGGCGGGAATCAGCCCCAGCATTTT. Supplemented by reference TRBV29-1 and TRBJ1-5, the full variable domain reads SAVISQKPSRDICQRGTSLTIQCQVDSQVTMMFWYRQQPGQSLTLIATANQGSEATYESGFVIDKFPISRPNLTFSTLTVSNMSPEDSSIYLCSVLPGGGNQPQHFGDGTRLSIL.

The J gene is TRBJ2-3, the V gene TRBV2, with D tentatively TRBD1 (6 bases). CDR1 and CDR2 from the germline V gene are SNHLY and FYNNEI. The ends were cut back, 5 bases at V and 6 bases at J, with 15 bases in the middle. The CDR3 consists of 14 residues. The CDR3 region has the DNA TGTGCCAGCAGTTCGGACAGCTCCGAGGATACGCAGTATTTT. As protein: CASSSDSSEDTQYF.

The chain uses TRBV5-1 and TRBJ2-1, with 8 bases identical to TRBD2. Per germline, CDR1 SGHRS and CDR2 YFSETQ. The CDR3 has 15 amino acids. J gave up 5 bases and V 5 bases, and 9 bases lay outside the gene matches. CDR3 amino acids: CASRTAGASNNEQFF. DNA of the CDR3: TGCGCCAGCAGGACAGCGGGGGCATCAAACAATGAGCAGTTCTTC.

The genes are TRBV19 and TRBJ2-3; D unclear. CDR1 LNHDA and CDR2 SQIVND come from the germline V gene (reference sequence). This CDR3 contains 15 residues. Trimming left V 1 base short and J 3 bases short, with 11 bases between. DNA for the CDR3: TGTGCCAGTAGTATAGGTCCGGGTGGGACAGATACGCAGTATTTT. Protein: CASSIGPGGTDTQYF.

This chain links TRBV18 with TRBJ1-2, with 8 nucleotides matching TRBD1. Germline lookup yields CDR1 KGHSH and CDR2 LQKENI. The trim removed 3 bases at V and 4 bases at J, leaving 4 bases unmatched. This CDR3 is built from 14 residues. The CDR3 DNA is TGTGCCAGCTCACCGGACAGGGTGATCTATGGCTACACCTTC. Translation gives CASSPDRVIYGYTF.

This clone was seen only once. This chain uses TRBV5-4 with TRBJ2-2; TRBD1 matches 8 bases. This CDR3 has 16 amino acids. J lost 4 bases, V lost 0 bases, and 5 bases had no gene match. Germline lookup yields CDR1 SGHNT and CDR2 YYREEE (reference sequence). The CDR3 nucleotides read TGTGCCAGCAGCTTGGCCGCGGACAGGGCCACCGGGGAGCTGTTTTTT. This codes for CASSLAADRATGELFF.

V is TRBV7-9 and J is TRBJ2-7, with TRBD1 identical over 9 bases. Germline lookup yields CDR1 SEHNR and CDR2 FQNEAQ (reference sequence). There are 12 residues in the CDR3. V lost 4 bases to trimming and J lost 6 bases; unmatched junction nucleotides: 1. The CDR3 bases are TGTGCCAGCAGCTGGACAGGGGTCGAGCAGTACTTC. This encodes CASSWTGVEQYF.

This chain links TRBV27 with TRBJ2-7; no reliable D call. The V end was cut by 0 bases, the J end by 6 bases, with 9 bases between. Germline V gives CDR1 MNHEY, CDR2 SMNVEV (reference sequence). This CDR3 comprises 13 residues. This chain's CDR3 is CASSLSMEIEQYF. The CDR3 nucleotides read TGTGCCAGCAGTTTATCGATGGAGATCGAGCAGTACTTC.

The V and J genes are TRBV2 and TRBJ2-2; 8 positions match TRBD1. Unmatched junction bases numbered 8, after V lost 7 bases and J lost 4 bases. The CDR3 extends over 15 amino acids. The germline V gene encodes CDR1 SNHLY and CDR2 FYNNEI. CDR3 region: CASTLGQAATGELFF. In nucleotides, the CDR3 is TGTGCCAGCACCTTGGGACAGGCCGCCACCGGGGAGCTGTTTTTT.

In the case of this clone: This same CDR3 is encoded by further DNA sequences in the sample. The CDR3 here is CASSLGGEETQYF. The CDR3 coding sequence is TGCGCCAGCAGCTTGGGCGGGGAAGAGACCCAGTACTTC. The rearrangement uses TRBV5-1 and TRBJ2-5; perhaps TRBD2 as D (6 bases). Trimming took 0 bases from V and 3 from J, leaving 6 bases between them. Germline V gene lookup returns CDR1 SGHRS and CDR2 YFSETQ. This CDR3 region has 13 residues.